The present T cell receptor beta chain was sequenced within a study of cytomegalovirus exposure and HLA in healthy donors. Use of 60 Vbeta and 13 Jbeta primers characterized the PCR. Sequencing used immunoSEQ multiplex PCR; TCRdb keeps in-frame clones, though not all of them. This repertoire shows about 120,000 clones, around three quarters found once; its top ten account for about 3.3%. This CDR3 has 15 residues. Germline-derived CDR1 and CDR2 are SEHNR and FQNEAQ (reference sequence). The V end was cut by 5 bases, the J end by 0 bases, with 13 bases between. Whereas donors were nominally healthy upon sampling, unrecorded immune exposures were probable.

This TCR derives from a woman aged 25 to 39 in good health and CMV-seropositive. The chain has TRBV7-9 and TRBJ1-1; no clear D. Sequenced: PBMCs. The CDR3 sequence: CASSRWAAMNTEAFF. In DNA, the CDR3 is TGTGCCAGCAGCCGCTGGGCAGCTATGAACACTGAAGCTTTCTTT.